Below, 31 T cell receptor beta chains from the same sample are listed, as sequenced in a study of blood T cell repertoires in COVID-19. Method: immunoSEQ multiplex PCR; TCRdb's copy keeps in-frame clones and lacks some. The data hold 200,000 to 250,000 clones, with approximately 83% observed a single time. Sequencing used PBMCs or T cells enriched from blood (not recorded which). All receptors come from a woman aged 40 to 50 with acute COVID-19.

The chain recombines TRBV7-2 with TRBJ2-5, with 14 bases fitting TRBD2. The V and J ends lost 4 bases and 2 bases, in that order; junction bases with no gene match: 0. The CDR3 runs 15 residues. Germline-derived CDR1 and CDR2 are SGHTA and FQGNSA. CDR3 DNA sequence: TGTGCCAGCAGCTGGACTAGCGGGAGGCAAGAGACCCAGTACTTC. Translating it yields CASSWTSGRQETQYF. Looking up the rest from reference TRBV7-2 and TRBJ2-5 gives the full variable domain: GAGVSQSPSNKVTEKGKDVELRCDPISGHTALYWYRQSLGQGLEFLIYFQGNSAPDKSGLPSDRFSAERTGGSVSTLTIQRTQQEDSAVYLCASSWTSGRQETQYFGPGTRLLVL.

This chain joins TRBV28 and TRBJ1-2; D not resolved. The CDR3 loop spans 14 amino acids. V lost 2 bases, J lost 4 bases, and 11 bases lay in between. Germline V gives CDR1 MDHEN, CDR2 SYDVKM. CDR3 protein: CASSLGGTFYGYTF. In DNA, the CDR3 is TGTGCCAGCAGTTTAGGCGGAACGTTCTATGGCTACACCTTC.

J is TRBJ2-3 and V is TRBV19, with 8 bases lining up with TRBD2. Germline V gene sequence: CDR1 LNHDA, CDR2 SQIVND (reference sequence). V was clipped by 4 bases and J by 6 bases; unmatched bases: 6. The CDR3 sequence is 14 residues long. CDR3 loop: CASSTTGGMDTQYF. The CDR3 bases are TGTGCCAGTAGTACGACGGGGGGGATGGATACGCAGTATTTT.

This clone was found once. This chain connects TRBV6-5 to TRBJ2-7; possibly TRBD1 for D (7 bases). Germline loops: CDR1 MNHEY, CDR2 SVGAGI. The CDR3 is made up of 15 amino acids. Trimming took 8 bases from V and 1 from J, leaving 18 bases between them. DNA for the CDR3: TGTGCCAGCTGGCCAGGACAGGCGGGGTCCTACGAGCAGTACTTC. This encodes CASWPGQAGSYEQYF.

The chain couples TRBV28 to TRBJ2-7; the D gene is possibly TRBD2 (5 bases). The CDR3 spans 14 residues. V gave up 2 bases and J gave up 2 bases, with 10 bases separating them. Germline CDR1 MDHEN, CDR2 SYDVKM. For the CDR3, the DNA is TGTGCCAGCAGTTTACCCTTCGGGGCCTACGAGCAGTACTTC. It is translated as CASSLPFGAYEQYF. Using reference TRBV28 and TRBJ2-7 for the parts outside the CDR3, the full variable domain is DVKVTQSSRYLVKRTGEKVFLECVQDMDHENMFWYRQDPGLGLRLIYFSYDVKMKEKGDIPEGYSVSREKKERFSLILESASTNQTSMYLCASSLPFGAYEQYFGPGTRLTVT.

This chain uses TRBV25-1 with TRBJ2-2; a weak D match, TRBD2 (5 bases). Trimming took 5 bases from V and 4 from J, leaving 5 bases between them. This CDR3 comprises 12 residues. CDR1 is MGHDK, CDR2 SYGVNS, per germline. The CDR3 DNA reads as TGTGCCAGCAGTAGCGGCACCGGGGAGCTGTTTTTT. Amino acids: CASSSGTGELFF.

The chain combines TRBV5-6 with TRBJ1-5; D uncertain. The CDR3 has 15 amino acids. CDR1 and CDR2 from the germline V gene are SGHDT and YYEEEE. V was clipped by 2 bases and J by 0 bases, with 9 bases between them. CDR3 protein: CASSLGGFSNQPQHF. CDR3 nucleotides: TGTGCCAGCAGCTTAGGCGGATTTAGCAATCAGCCCCAGCATTTT.

This clone was found once. The V and J genes are TRBV28 and TRBJ1-5; 7 bases match TRBD1. V lost 5 bases and J lost 0; bases outside the gene matches: 10. The V gene's germline CDR1 is MDHEN and CDR2 SYDVKM. The CDR3 extends over 17 amino acids. CDR3 nucleotides: TGTGCCAGCAGTCAAGTCGGGACAGCGTATAGCAATCAGCCCCAGCATTTT. Translated: CASSQVGTAYSNQPQHF. Together with reference TRBV28 and TRBJ1-5, the CDR3 gives the full variable domain: DVKVTQSSRYLVKRTGEKVFLECVQDMDHENMFWYRQDPGLGLRLIYFSYDVKMKEKGDIPEGYSVSREKKERFSLILESASTNQTSMYLCASSQVGTAYSNQPQHFGDGTRLSIL.

This clone was detected a few times. The rearrangement links TRBV27 to TRBJ2-1; a possible D gene is TRBD1 (6 bases). Germline values: CDR1 MNHEY, CDR2 SMNVEV (reference sequence). The CDR3 sequence is 16 residues long. Deletions cut 6 bases from V and 1 base from J, with 16 bases between. CDR3 loop: CASRPKSTGSYNEQFF. The CDR3 region has the DNA TGTGCCAGCAGGCCCAAATCTACAGGGTCCTACAATGAGCAGTTCTTC.

The rearrangement links TRBV18 to TRBJ1-5; D is ambiguous. CDR1 and CDR2 from the germline V gene are KGHSH and LQKENI. V was clipped by 5 bases and J by 1 base, with 18 bases between them. The CDR3 is 17 residues long. The CDR3 here is CASSDLPRTGSNQPQHF. CDR3 sequence (DNA): TGTGCCAGCTCAGATCTTCCCCGGACGGGAAGCAATCAGCCCCAGCATTTT. The whole variable domain, filled in from reference TRBV18 and TRBJ1-5, reads NAGVMQNPRHLVRRRGQEARLRCSPMKGHSHVYWYRQLPEEGLKFMVYLQKENIIDESGMPKERFSAEFPKEGPSILRIQQVVRGDSAAYFCASSDLPRTGSNQPQHFGDGTRLSIL.

This clone was detected only once. The genes are TRBV25-1 and TRBJ2-5; no firm D call. The V end was cut by 2 bases, the J end by 4 bases, with 8 bases between. CDR1 is MGHDK and CDR2 is SYGVNS in the germline V gene. This CDR3 has 13 amino acids. The CDR3 nucleotides read TGTGCCAGCAGTGAACAGGTGGGAGAGACCCAGTACTTC. Protein: CASSEQVGETQYF.

The chain joins TRBV9 to TRBJ1-1; the D gene is possibly TRBD1 (6 bases). The CDR3 contains 15 residues. Germline-derived CDR1 and CDR2 are SGDLS and YYNGEE. Deletions cut 3 bases from V and 2 bases from J, with 14 bases between. CDR3 sequence (DNA): TGTGCCAGCAGCGCGATGCCGGGACAAAACACTGAAGCTTTCTTT. It codes for CASSAMPGQNTEAFF.

This chain joins TRBV18 and TRBJ1-1; TRBD1 matches at 7 bases. This CDR3 spans 18 amino acids. Unmatched junction bases numbered 12, after V lost 2 bases and J lost 0 bases. In germline, CDR1 is KGHSH, CDR2 LQKENI. The CDR3 bases are TGTGCCAGCTCACCAGCTTTACAGGGGCCCACCTTGAACACTGAAGCTTTCTTT. Amino acid sequence: CASSPALQGPTLNTEAFF.

This sequence joins TRBV7-8 and TRBJ2-1, with 9 bases that match TRBD2. CDR1 SGHVS and CDR2 FQNEAQ come from the germline V gene. V gave up 5 bases and J gave up 0 bases; unmatched junction bases: 14. The CDR3 length is 19 residues. Written as DNA, the CDR3 is TGTGCCAGCAGCGACGGGATAGCGGGAGAAGGCGGCTCCTACAATGAGCAGTTCTTC. Encoded protein: CASSDGIAGEGGSYNEQFF.

This chain connects TRBV7-8 to TRBJ2-7; maybe TRBD1 (6 bases). The CDR3 is 13 residues long. CDR1 is SGHVS and CDR2 is FQNEAQ in the germline V gene. Trimming shortened V by 3 bases and J by 6 bases, and 12 bases separated the two germline ends. CDR3 in DNA: TGTGCCAGCAGCTTTAAACAGGGAAGCGAGCAGTACTTC. Its protein product is CASSFKQGSEQYF. Variable domain in full (rest from reference TRBV7-8 and TRBJ2-7): GAGVSQSPRYKVAKRGQDVALRCDPISGHVSLFWYQQALGQGPEFLTYFQNEAQLDKSGLPSDRFFAERPEGSVSTLKIQRTQQEDSAVYLCASSFKQGSEQYFGPGTRLTVT.

The rearrangement uses TRBV10-1 and TRBJ2-6, with D perhaps matching TRBD1 (6 bases). V dropped 1 base and J dropped 0 bases, with 22 bases sitting between them. Germline loops: CDR1 WNHNN, CDR2 SYGVQD (reference sequence). The CDR3 covers 21 residues. The CDR3 region is CASSELQGSLPFDSGANVLTF. The CDR3 DNA follows: TGCGCCAGCAGTGAGTTACAGGGTTCCCTTCCCTTTGACTCTGGGGCCAACGTCCTGACTTTC.

The genes are TRBV30 and TRBJ2-5; TRBD2 aligns across 7 bases. With 3 bases clipped from V and 3 bases from J, the junction kept 1 base outside the gene matches. The CDR3 has 12 amino acids. CDR1 and CDR2 from the germline V gene are GTSNPN and SVGIG (reference sequence). This chain's CDR3 is CAWSGGKETQYF. In DNA form, the CDR3 reads TGTGCCTGGAGCGGGGGGAAAGAGACCCAGTACTTC.

This clone was seen only once. The genes are TRBV5-1 and TRBJ2-1, with 7 nucleotides matching TRBD2. Trimming removed 1 base from V and 8 bases from J; junction bases left unmatched: 9. The CDR3 covers 15 residues. In germline, CDR1 is SGHRS, CDR2 YFSETQ. The CDR3 DNA sequence: TGCGCCAGCAGCTTGATTCCGCGGGAGAACTATGAGCAGTTCTTC. Translating it yields CASSLIPRENYEQFF.

The rearrangement links TRBV15 to TRBJ2-7; 9 nucleotides agree with TRBD2. J lost 1 base, V lost 0 bases, and 7 bases had no gene match. The length of the CDR3 is 17 residues. In germline, CDR1 is LNHNV, CDR2 YYDKDF (reference sequence). The CDR3 DNA reads TGTGCCACCAGCAGAGATTGGCTAGCGGGGCAATCCTACGAGCAGTACTTC. Amino acids: CATSRDWLAGQSYEQYF.

The chain has TRBV3-1 (or the pseudogene TRBV3-2) and TRBJ2-7; D might be TRBD2 (5 bases). V lost 3 bases and J 6 bases, leaving 9 bases between the germline ends. Germline assignment: CDR1 LGHDT and CDR2 YNNKEL (reference sequence). The CDR3 covers 12 residues. In DNA form, the CDR3 reads TGTGCCAGCAGCCACACTAGAGGCGAGCAGTACTTC. It is translated as CASSHTRGEQYF.

In its sample, this clone was seen a few times. The chain employs TRBV27 and TRBJ2-2; 8 bases are a match to TRBD2. The germline CDR1 and CDR2 sequences are MNHEY and SMNVEV (reference sequence). This CDR3 is built from 18 residues. Unmatched junction bases numbered 15, after V lost 8 bases and J lost 1 base. The CDR3 sequence is CASSIIAGLHRNTGELFF. The DNA for the CDR3 is TGTGCCAGCTCCATCATAGCGGGACTCCATAGGAACACCGGGGAGCTGTTTTTT.

The chain is built from TRBV10-3 and TRBJ1-2; perhaps TRBD1 as D (6 bases). V lost 6 bases and J lost 1, with 18 bases in between. The V gene's germline CDR1 is ENHRY and CDR2 SYGVKD. There are 16 residues in the CDR3. The CDR3 nucleotides are TGTGCCATCAGGGGGGACACATATCGCGATAACTATGGCTACACCTTC. It translates to CAIRGDTYRDNYGYTF.

This chain uses TRBV7-7 with TRBJ2-1, with 13 bases fitting TRBD2. CDR1 and CDR2 (germline): SSHAT, FNYEAQ (reference sequence). Trimming at V came to 5 bases and at J to 9 bases, leaving 7 bases not matched to a gene. The CDR3 has 15 amino acids. In DNA, the CDR3 is TGTGCCAGCAGCGCATCCGGGACTAGCGGGACTGAGCAGTTCTTC. Translated: CASSASGTSGTEQFF. Looking up the rest from reference TRBV7-7 and TRBJ2-1 gives the full variable domain: GAGVSQSPRYKVTKRGQDVTLRCDPISSHATLYWYQQALGQGPEFLTYFNYEAQPDKSGLPSDRFSAERPEGSISTLTIQRTEQRDSAMYRCASSASGTSGTEQFFGPGTRLTVL.

J is TRBJ1-5 and V is TRBV28, with 7 bases lining up with TRBD1. Germline V gives CDR1 MDHEN, CDR2 SYDVKM. CDR3 length equals 15 residues. J lost 1 base, V lost 2 bases, and 2 bases had no gene match. The CDR3 protein is CASSLRDRSNQPQHF. CDR3 DNA sequence: TGTGCCAGCAGTTTACGGGACAGAAGCAATCAGCCCCAGCATTTT.

This clone was picked up one time. The chain links TRBV30 to TRBJ2-7; D might be TRBD2 (5 bases). Per germline, CDR1 GTSNPN and CDR2 SVGIG (reference sequence). Trimming left V 1 base short and J 5 bases short, with 12 bases between. This CDR3 region has 13 residues. CDR3 loop: CAWSGYRRDEQYF. CDR3 nucleotides: TGTGCCTGGAGTGGTTACCGGCGGGACGAGCAGTACTTC.

This clone was found a few times. This chain's CDR3 is CATRRQGSNNEQFF. CDR3 coding DNA: TGTGCCACCCGCCGACAGGGGAGCAACAATGAGCAGTTCTTC. V gene TRBV27 combines with J gene TRBJ2-1, with 8 bases lining up with TRBD1. V shed 10 bases and J 5 bases; nucleotides not matched to a gene: 10. There are 14 residues in the CDR3. Germline V lookup: CDR1 MNHEY, CDR2 SMNVEV (reference sequence).

This clone appeared a single time. The rearrangement joins TRBV7-3 to TRBJ2-5, with D maybe TRBD2 (5 bases). This CDR3 spans 15 amino acids. Germline-derived CDR1 and CDR2 are SGHTA and FQGTGA. Between the trimmed V and J ends, which lost 2 bases and 5 bases, there was a span of 15 bases. The CDR3: CASSLGRGRGETQYF. The CDR3 DNA follows: TGTGCCAGCAGCTTAGGTCGAGGCCGAGGGGAGACCCAGTACTTC. The whole variable domain, remainder taken from reference TRBV7-3 and TRBJ2-5, is GAGVSQTPSNKVTEKGKYVELRCDPISGHTALYWYRQSLGQGPEFLIYFQGTGAADDSGLPNDRFFAVRPEGSVSTLKIQRTERGDSAVYLCASSLGRGRGETQYFGPGTRLLVL.

The chain combines TRBV27 with TRBJ1-3; TRBD1 might be the D (5 bases). The V end lost 6 bases, the J end lost 0 bases, and 15 bases lay between the germline ends. Germline V gene data show CDR1 as MNHEY and CDR2 as SMNVEV (reference sequence). The CDR3 is 16 residues long. CDR3 nucleotides: TGTGCCAGCAGCTCTTATGCGGGGACCTCTGGAAACACCATATATTTT. It encodes CASSSYAGTSGNTIYF.

The chain employs TRBV28 and TRBJ2-1, with TRBD2 matching over 7 bases. With V trimmed by 2 bases and J by 7 bases, 8 bases remained unmatched. CDR1 and CDR2 from the germline V gene are MDHEN and SYDVKM. The CDR3 extends over 15 amino acids. As DNA, the CDR3 is TGTGCCAGCAGTTTAGGCGGGAGAATATTAAATGAGCAGTTCTTC. This codes for CASSLGGRILNEQFF.

This clone was picked up one time. The CDR3 is CASSLRDREGAFF. CDR3 sequence (DNA): TGCGCCAGCAGCCTCCGGGACAGGGAGGGAGCTTTCTTT. This chain uses TRBV5-1 with TRBJ1-1; TRBD1 aligns across 9 bases. CDR1 and CDR2 (germline): SGHRS, YFSETQ. The CDR3 totals 13 residues. With V trimmed by 4 bases and J by 10 bases, 8 bases remained unmatched. Combining the CDR3 with reference TRBV5-1 and TRBJ1-1 gives the whole variable domain KAGVTQTPRYLIKTRGQQVTLSCSPISGHRSVSWYQQTPGQGLQFLFEYFSETQRNKGNFPGRFSGRQFSNSRSEMNVSTLELGDSALYLCASSLRDREGAFFGQGTRLTVV.

The chain carries TRBV3-1 (or the pseudogene TRBV3-2) and TRBJ2-1; 10 bases line up with TRBD2. CDR1 is LGHDT and CDR2 is YNNKEL in the germline V gene (reference sequence). V lost 3 bases, J lost 9 bases, and 8 bases stayed unmatched. The CDR3 is 15 residues long. For the CDR3, the DNA is TGTGCCAGCAGCCACTCAGCGGGAGGGCGAGGTGAGCAGTTCTTC. It translates to CASSHSAGGRGEQFF.